What follows are 24 T cell receptor beta chains derived from one specimen sequenced in a study of blood T cell repertoires in COVID-19. The assay was immunoSEQ multiplex PCR, and TCRdb's table has in-frame clones only and misses some. The data hold 260,000 or so clones, with approximately 88% observed a single time. The sequenced sample consisted of peripheral blood. The receptors come from a man aged 18-30 years with active or convalescent COVID-19.

This clone was recorded once. This chain joins TRBV9 and TRBJ1-2, with TRBD1 identical over 7 bases. The J segment lost 6 bases and the V segment lost 3 bases, leaving 8 bases of the junction unmatched. Germline V gene data show CDR1 as SGDLS and CDR2 as YYNGEE. This CDR3 region has 14 residues. The DNA for the CDR3 is TGTGCCAGCAGCGATTCAGGGGGAGGTAATGGCTACACCTTC. This sequence encodes CASSDSGGGNGYTF. Supplemented by reference TRBV9 and TRBJ1-2, the full variable domain reads DSGVTQTPKHLITATGQRVTLRCSPRSGDLSVYWYQQSLDQGLQFLIQYYNGEERAKGNILERFSAQQFPDLHSELNLSSLELGDSALYFCASSDSGGGNGYTFGSGTRLTVV.

This chain uses TRBV7-8 with TRBJ2-7, with D possibly matching TRBD1 (6 bases). The ends were cut back, 1 base at V and 7 bases at J, with 14 bases in the middle. The CDR3 length is 14 residues. Germline loops: CDR1 SGHVS, CDR2 FQNEAQ. The CDR3 coding sequence is TGTGCCAGCAGCTTAGAGACAGGCCTCCGTGAGCAGTACTTC. Translation gives CASSLETGLREQYF.

This clone was recorded only once. The chain carries TRBV19 and TRBJ1-2, with a weak D call TRBD1 (6 bases). CDR3 length equals 15 residues. CDR1 is LNHDA, CDR2 SQIVND, per germline (reference sequence). V lost 7 bases to trimming and J lost 4 bases, with 19 bases between them. The CDR3 loop is CASTQSPDRLYGYTF. CDR3 coding DNA: TGTGCCAGTACCCAATCCCCGGACAGACTCTATGGCTACACCTTC.

In DNA form, the CDR3 reads TGTGCCAGCAGCTTCCGACTAGCGGGGGCGAGAGTAGGGAATACGCAGTATTTT. This encodes CASSFRLAGARVGNTQYF. This chain connects TRBV5-6 to TRBJ2-3, with 12 bases matching TRBD2. The V segment lost 2 bases and the J segment 7 bases; nucleotides outside the gene matches: 14. CDR3 size: 18 residues. Germline values: CDR1 SGHDT, CDR2 YYEEEE.

V is TRBV5-8 and J is TRBJ2-5, with 15 bases aligning to TRBD2. With V trimmed by 2 bases and J by 4 bases, 9 bases remained unmatched. There are 18 residues in the CDR3. Per germline, CDR1 SGHTS and CDR2 YDEGEE. The CDR3 loop is CASSLRTSGGALGETQYF. The CDR3 DNA is TGTGCCAGCAGCTTACGGACTAGCGGGGGGGCTTTAGGAGAGACCCAGTACTTC.

The V gene is TRBV10-3, the J gene TRBJ1-3; D is perhaps TRBD1 (5 bases). Germline values: CDR1 ENHRY, CDR2 SYGVKD. The CDR3 extends over 13 amino acids. The V end was cut by 10 bases, the J end by 0 bases, with 10 bases between. For the CDR3, the DNA is TGTGCCACCTTGACAGACTCTGGAAACACCATATATTTT. Its translation is CATLTDSGNTIYF.

The chain joins TRBV27 to TRBJ2-3; 8 bases line up with TRBD1. The trim removed 0 bases at V and 5 bases at J, leaving 10 bases unmatched. This CDR3 comprises 17 residues. Per the germline V gene, CDR1 is MNHEY and CDR2 is SMNVEV (reference sequence). This CDR3 reads CASSLSIGRGLVDTQYF. The CDR3, as DNA: TGTGCCAGCAGTTTATCGATTGGCAGGGGGCTGGTAGATACGCAGTATTTT.

This chain uses TRBV24-1 with TRBJ2-2; 9 bases are shared with TRBD1. The CDR3 contains 18 residues. V shed 3 bases and J 6 bases; nucleotides not matched to a gene: 13. CDR1 and CDR2 from the germline V gene are KGHDR and SFDVKD. CDR3 DNA: TGTGCCACCAGTGATGCGAGTCCGGGACAGGGCCTCGCCGGGGAGCTGTTTTTT. Protein: CATSDASPGQGLAGELFF.

This clone was observed a single time. This chain joins TRBV10-3 and TRBJ2-7, with a possible D match to TRBD2 (5 bases). CDR1 ENHRY and CDR2 SYGVKD come from the germline V gene. V was pared by 10 bases and J by 0 bases, with 10 bases between. The CDR3 consists of 12 residues. The CDR3 region has the DNA TGTGCCACCGGAACTAGCTCCTACGAGCAGTACTTC. Its protein is CATGTSSYEQYF.

The gene calls are TRBV6-4 and TRBJ1-1, with D tentatively TRBD1 (5 bases). Looked up from germline, CDR1 is MRHNA and CDR2 is SNTAGT. The CDR3 runs to 14 residues. With 9 bases removed from V and 5 bases from J, the gap between germline ends came to 19 bases. CDR3 sequence reads: CARDRGEGRTEAFF. The CDR3 DNA reads as TGTGCCAGAGACCGGGGAGAGGGGAGGACTGAAGCTTTCTTT.

The V gene is TRBV7-3, the J gene TRBJ1-2, with D possibly TRBD1 on 5 matching bases. Germline CDR1 and CDR2: SGHTA and FQGTGA. V was clipped by 7 bases and J by 0 bases, with 9 bases between them. The length of the CDR3 is 13 residues. This chain's CDR3 is CASKRGTNYGYTF. CDR3 DNA sequence: TGTGCCAGCAAGCGGGGGACTAACTATGGCTACACCTTC.

This clone occurred a few times. The rearrangement joins TRBV6-6 to TRBJ2-5; 10 bases agree with TRBD2. This CDR3 region has 15 residues. Trimming removed 6 bases from V and 2 bases from J; junction bases left unmatched: 6. Per the germline V gene, CDR1 is MNHNY and CDR2 is SVGAGI (reference sequence). Here the CDR3 DNA reads TGTGCCAGCAGCTTAGCGGGGGGTCTACAAGAGACCCAGTACTTC. This sequence encodes CASSLAGGLQETQYF.

The chain joins TRBV13 to TRBJ2-7, with a weak D call TRBD2 (5 bases). The CDR3 is 12 residues long. Germline lookup yields CDR1 PRHDT and CDR2 FYEKMQ (reference sequence). Trimming shortened V by 11 bases and J by 0 bases, and 11 bases separated the two germline ends. CDR3 nucleotide sequence: TGTGCCTCCCGGGGAGCCTCCTACGAGCAGTACTTC. Translation: CASRGASYEQYF.

CDR3 sequence: CASSQGPGNTIYF. The CDR3 DNA reads TGCGCCAGCAGCCAAGGTCCAGGAAACACCATATATTTT. V and J are TRBV4-3 and TRBJ1-3, with D unclear. V lost 1 base to trimming and J lost 4 bases, with 5 bases between them. Germline V CDR1 and CDR2: LGHNA, YSLEER. The CDR3 contains 13 residues.

In this sample, this clone turned up once. The genes are TRBV4-1 and TRBJ1-4; TRBD1 agrees at 8 bases. The CDR3 contains 14 residues. Germline trimming cut 1 base from V and 7 bases from J; bases unmatched to any gene: 2. The germline gives CDR1 MGHRA, CDR2 YSYEKL. For the CDR3, the DNA is TGCGCCAGCAGCCAAGCGACAGGGGTTGAAAAACTGTTTTTT. This gives the protein CASSQATGVEKLFF.

In this sample, this clone turned up a few times. The CDR3 nucleotides are TGTGCCAGCAGCCACGGGGGGAACACCGGGGAGCTGTTTTTT. Translating gives CASSHGGNTGELFF. The chain is built from TRBV3-1 (or the pseudogene TRBV3-2) and TRBJ2-2, with D perhaps TRBD2 (6 bases). Trimming took 3 bases from V and 1 from J, leaving 6 bases between them. Looked up from germline, CDR1 is LGHDT and CDR2 is YNNKEL (reference sequence). The CDR3 has 14 amino acids.

The CDR3 spells CASSISDRENSPLHF. CDR3 DNA: TGTGCCAGTAGTATCTCGGACAGGGAGAATTCACCCCTCCACTTT. The gene calls are TRBV19 and TRBJ1-6, with TRBD1 matching over 8 bases. After removal of 3 bases from V and 7 bases from J, the junction contained 5 bases not matched to a gene. Per the germline V gene, CDR1 is LNHDA and CDR2 is SQIVND (reference sequence). This CDR3 comprises 15 residues.

The chain links TRBV21-1 to TRBJ1-4; the table's D call of TRBD1 was not tested on the DNA. TRBV21-1 is a pseudogene locus. The CDR3 extends over 12 amino acids. The CDR3 is CASKQVNEKLFF. CDR3 nucleotides: TGTGCCAGCAAACAGGTAAATGAAAAACTGTTTTTT.

The chain employs TRBV13 and TRBJ2-1; 15 bases fit TRBD2. The CDR3 is made up of 19 amino acids. Germline trimming cut 5 bases from V and 7 bases from J; bases unmatched to any gene: 15. CDR1 and CDR2 (germline): PRHDT, FYEKMQ (reference sequence). The CDR3 sequence is CASSPLGTSGGQGGNEQFF. In DNA form, the CDR3 reads TGTGCCAGCAGCCCGCTGGGGACTAGCGGGGGGCAGGGTGGAAATGAGCAGTTCTTC.

The chain is built from TRBV6-2 or TRBV6-3 and TRBJ2-3; 9 bases match TRBD1. Germline V lookup: CDR1 MNHEY, CDR2 SVGEGT. CDR3 length: 18 residues. V shed 2 bases and J 4 bases; nucleotides not matched to a gene: 13. Here the CDR3 reads CASSYDLAGTGLSDTQYF. DNA for the CDR3: TGTGCCAGCAGTTACGACCTCGCCGGGACAGGGCTGTCAGATACGCAGTATTTT.

V gene TRBV27 combines with J gene TRBJ2-2, with 7 bases aligning to TRBD1. This CDR3 has 13 amino acids. CDR1 is MNHEY, CDR2 SMNVEV, per germline (reference sequence). Trimming removed 8 bases from V and 7 bases from J; junction bases left unmatched: 7. In DNA form, the CDR3 reads TGTGCCAGCGAGGACAGGACGGGCGGGGAGCTGTTTTTT. Residues: CASEDRTGGELFF.

The rearrangement links TRBV2 to TRBJ2-5; 7 bases are shared with TRBD1. This CDR3 has 13 amino acids. Unmatched junction bases numbered 5, after V lost 8 bases and J lost 2 bases. CDR1 SNHLY and CDR2 FYNNEI come from the germline V gene. The CDR3 reads CASAKGQQETQYF. The CDR3 DNA reads TGTGCCAGCGCGAAGGGACAGCAAGAGACCCAGTACTTC.

The chain uses TRBV5-7 and TRBJ1-5; 7 bases agree with TRBD1. TRBV5-7 is an ORF, and what it does is uncertain. The CDR3 sequence is 17 residues long. V shed 1 base and J 0 bases; nucleotides not matched to a gene: 7. CDR3 loop: CASSLRGQPFSNQPQHF. In DNA form, the CDR3 reads TGTGCCAGCAGCTTGAGGGGGCAGCCCTTTAGCAATCAGCCCCAGCATTTT.

V gene TRBV7-8 combines with J gene TRBJ2-5; 10 nucleotides agree with TRBD2. The CDR3 runs 13 residues. The V gene end was trimmed by 10 bases and the J gene end by 4 bases; junction bases not matched to a gene: 6. Germline V gene lookup returns CDR1 SGHVS and CDR2 FQNEAQ. CDR3: CATQRGGGETQYF. The CDR3 DNA is TGTGCCACGCAGCGGGGGGGAGGAGAGACCCAGTACTTC.